The 18 T cell receptor beta chains below come from one sample, sequenced in a study of human thymus T cells. The thymus tissue came from resections taken during corrective heart surgery. Only in-frame clones appear in the TCRdb table, and some are missing; sequencing was by immunoSEQ multiplex PCR. The sample holds some 130,000 clones, about 95% seen once. The sequenced sample was thymus tissue. These receptors were collected from a boy under two years old with a congenital heart defect but otherwise immunologically healthy.

V is TRBV27 and J is TRBJ2-2; D not certain. Trimming left V 3 bases short and J 3 bases short, with 2 bases between. CDR3 length: 12 residues. Germline V gene lookup returns CDR1 MNHEY and CDR2 SMNVEV (reference sequence). The CDR3 DNA follows: TGTGCCAGCAGTTTGGACACCGGGGAGCTGTTTTTT. Encoded protein: CASSLDTGELFF.

This chain links TRBV28 with TRBJ1-5, with TRBD1 matching over 10 bases. CDR1 MDHEN and CDR2 SYDVKM come from the germline V gene. V lost 6 bases and J lost 0; bases outside the gene matches: 14. This CDR3 is 19 amino acids long. For the CDR3, the DNA is TGTGCCAGCAGACCCCGGTTGGGACAGGGGAGGGTTAGCAATCAGCCCCAGCATTTT. Translating gives CASRPRLGQGRVSNQPQHF.

The chain links TRBV2 to TRBJ1-6; the D is unclear. Germline lookup yields CDR1 SNHLY and CDR2 FYNNEI. Trimming pared 5 bases from V and 0 bases from J, leaving 11 bases between. The CDR3 has 16 residues. The CDR3 spells CASSYLRSSYNSPLHF. The CDR3 nucleotides read TGTGCCAGCAGTTACTTACGGAGCTCCTATAATTCACCCCTCCACTTT.

The chain combines TRBV28 with TRBJ1-3; no firm D call. Between the trimmed V and J ends, which lost 1 base and 0 bases, there was a span of 10 bases. CDR1 is MDHEN and CDR2 is SYDVKM in the germline V gene. This CDR3 is built from 16 residues. CDR3 nucleotides: TGTGCCAGCAGTTTATCGGACGGCTACTCTGGAAACACCATATATTTT. Encoded protein: CASSLSDGYSGNTIYF.

The chain combines TRBV15 with TRBJ2-3; D not certain. The CDR3 runs 20 residues. Trimming took off 0 bases at V and 1 base at J, with 23 bases between the two ends. Per germline, CDR1 LNHNV and CDR2 YYDKDF (reference sequence). The CDR3 spells CATSRDRDPRILHGTDTQYF. DNA for the CDR3: TGTGCCACCAGCAGAGATCGAGACCCCCGGATTCTCCATGGCACAGATACGCAGTATTTT.

The chain couples TRBV5-1 to TRBJ2-7; D is undetermined. Germline loops: CDR1 SGHRS, CDR2 YFSETQ. V was clipped by 2 bases and J by 6 bases, with 15 bases between them. This CDR3 region has 14 residues. The CDR3 reads CASSLVGAPSEQYF. DNA of the CDR3: TGCGCCAGCAGCTTAGTGGGTGCCCCTTCCGAGCAGTACTTC.

This clone occurred once. The genes are TRBV27 and TRBJ2-3, with D perhaps TRBD1 (5 bases). Trimming pared 3 bases from V and 2 bases from J, leaving 12 bases between. The CDR3 has 15 amino acids. Germline loops: CDR1 MNHEY, CDR2 SMNVEV (reference sequence). The CDR3 here is CASSFTGDDTDTQYF. CDR3 bases: TGTGCCAGCAGTTTTACAGGCGACGACACAGATACGCAGTATTTT.

In its sample, this clone was seen a few times. V is TRBV5-4 and J is TRBJ1-1; D gene ambiguous. Trimming left V 0 bases short and J 2 bases short, with 5 bases between. The CDR3 has 13 residues. Germline assignment: CDR1 SGHNT and CDR2 YYREEE (reference sequence). Here the CDR3 reads CASSLGTNTEAFF. CDR3 coding DNA: TGTGCCAGCAGCTTGGGGACTAACACTGAAGCTTTCTTT.

This clone was detected once. The V call is TRBV11-2, the J call TRBJ2-7; 7 nucleotides align to TRBD1. Trimming removed 5 bases from V and 9 bases from J; junction bases left unmatched: 19. Germline V gives CDR1 SGHAT, CDR2 FQNNGV. The CDR3 loop spans 16 amino acids. CDR3 residues: CASSPTLQGPYNGQYF. In DNA form, the CDR3 reads TGTGCCAGCAGCCCAACCTTACAGGGGCCATATAATGGGCAGTACTTC.

The J gene is TRBJ1-6, the V gene TRBV5-1, with 10 bases aligning to TRBD1. CDR3 length: 19 residues. Germline trimming cut 5 bases from V and 5 bases from J; bases unmatched to any gene: 16. Germline V CDR1 and CDR2: SGHRS, YFSETQ. This chain's CDR3 is CASRFRDRGGVGDNSPLHF. Written as DNA, the CDR3 is TGCGCCAGCAGGTTCCGGGACAGGGGAGGTGTAGGGGATAATTCACCCCTCCACTTT.

In DNA, the CDR3 is TGCGCCAGCAGCCAAGATCGCGGCGAGACGATTCCAGATACGCAGTATTTT. Amino acid sequence: CASSQDRGETIPDTQYF. The chain carries TRBV4-3 and TRBJ2-3; the D is unclear. The CDR3 length is 17 residues. Per germline, CDR1 LGHNA and CDR2 YSLEER. V was pared by 0 bases and J by 4 bases, with 17 bases between.

The J gene is TRBJ2-2, the V gene TRBV27, with 14 nucleotides matching TRBD2. Unmatched junction bases numbered 2, after V lost 5 bases and J lost 3 bases. CDR1 and CDR2 (germline): MNHEY, SMNVEV (reference sequence). The CDR3 consists of 16 residues. CDR3 DNA sequence: TGTGCCAGCAGTAGACTAGCGGGGGGGGACACCGGGGAGCTGTTTTTT. Protein: CASSRLAGGDTGELFF.

CDR3 region: CSVEAPGTSGGAVSTDTQYF. The CDR3 bases are TGCAGCGTTGAAGCTCCCGGGACTAGCGGGGGGGCCGTGAGCACAGATACGCAGTATTTT. V gene TRBV29-1 combines with J gene TRBJ2-3; 16 nucleotides align to TRBD2. CDR1 and CDR2 (germline): SQVTM, ANQGSEA. V shed 1 base and J 0 bases; nucleotides not matched to a gene: 10. The CDR3 sequence is 20 residues long.

A single count supports this clone. The CDR3 region is CASSLQPNTGELFF. CDR3 sequence (DNA): TGTGCCAGCAGCTTACAGCCAAACACCGGGGAGCTGTTTTTT. V usage is TRBV13 and J usage is TRBJ2-2; no definite D call. CDR1 is PRHDT and CDR2 is FYEKMQ in the germline V gene (reference sequence). Trimming shortened V by 2 bases and J by 2 bases, and 6 bases separated the two germline ends. The CDR3 extends over 14 amino acids. The whole variable domain, filled in from reference TRBV13 and TRBJ2-2, reads AAGVIQSPRHLIKEKRETATLKCYPIPRHDTVYWYQQGPGQDPQFLISFYEKMQSDKGSIPDRFSAQQFSDYHSELNMSSLELGDSALYFCASSLQPNTGELFFGEGSRLTVL.

V and J are TRBV9 and TRBJ2-3, with a weak D call TRBD2 (6 bases). This CDR3 is 15 amino acids long. Germline-derived CDR1 and CDR2 are SGDLS and YYNGEE. V was clipped by 0 bases and J by 5 bases, with 13 bases between them. For the CDR3, the DNA is TGTGCCAGCAGCGTAGCTGGGCTAGCGTTAGATACGCAGTATTTT. This sequence encodes CASSVAGLALDTQYF.

Here the CDR3 DNA reads TGTGCCAGCAGCCATTCATTTCGGGACGAGACAGATACGCAGTATTTT. Translated, it gives CASSHSFRDETDTQYF. The J gene is TRBJ2-3, the V gene TRBV4-2; D is possibly TRBD1 or TRBD2 (5 bases each). V lost 3 bases and J 3 bases, leaving 16 bases between the germline ends. The germline V gene has CDR1 LGHNA and CDR2 YNFKEQ. This CDR3 has 16 amino acids.

This rearrangement joins TRBV2 to TRBJ1-3; 9 nucleotides match TRBD1. The V segment lost 5 bases and the J segment 0 bases; nucleotides outside the gene matches: 8. The length of the CDR3 is 17 residues. Germline V gene lookup returns CDR1 SNHLY and CDR2 FYNNEI. The CDR3 region is CASSNTRQGDSGNTIYF. The CDR3 DNA is TGTGCCAGCAGTAACACCAGACAGGGGGACTCTGGAAACACCATATATTTT.

The chain links TRBV7-9 to TRBJ1-6; D uncertain. The CDR3 extends over 14 amino acids. Trimming pared 3 bases from V and 10 bases from J, leaving 13 bases between. Germline values: CDR1 SEHNR, CDR2 FQNEAQ (reference sequence). CDR3: CASSFSETNSPLHF. The CDR3 bases are TGTGCCAGCAGCTTTTCAGAAACTAACTCACCCCTCCACTTT.